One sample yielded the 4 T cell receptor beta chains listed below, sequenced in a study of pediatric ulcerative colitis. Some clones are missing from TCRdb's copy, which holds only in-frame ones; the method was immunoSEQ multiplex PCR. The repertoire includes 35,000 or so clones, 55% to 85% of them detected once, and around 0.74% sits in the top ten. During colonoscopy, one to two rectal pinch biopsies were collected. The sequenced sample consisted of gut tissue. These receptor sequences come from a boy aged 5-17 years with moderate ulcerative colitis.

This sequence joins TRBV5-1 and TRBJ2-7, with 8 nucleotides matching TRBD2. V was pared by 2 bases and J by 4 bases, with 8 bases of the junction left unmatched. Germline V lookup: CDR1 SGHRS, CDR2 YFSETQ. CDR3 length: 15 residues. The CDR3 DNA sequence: TGCGCCAGCAGCTTTGGCGGGGGGACGGTTTACGAGCAGTACTTC. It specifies CASSFGGGTVYEQYF.

CDR3 bases: TGTGCCAGCAGCTTAGGGCGAGGGTTCTTGAACACTGAAGCTTTCTTT. This encodes CASSLGRGFLNTEAFF. The chain is built from TRBV11-2 and TRBJ1-1; no firm D call. This CDR3 is built from 16 residues. Trimming stripped 1 base from V and 0 bases from J, with 12 bases between. The V gene's germline CDR1 is SGHAT and CDR2 FQNNGV.

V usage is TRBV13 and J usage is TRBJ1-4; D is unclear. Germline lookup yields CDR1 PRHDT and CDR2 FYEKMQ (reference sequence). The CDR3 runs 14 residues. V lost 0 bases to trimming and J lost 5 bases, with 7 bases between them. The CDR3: CASSLGTTNEKLFF. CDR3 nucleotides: TGTGCCAGCAGCTTAGGGACGACAAATGAAAAACTGTTTTTT. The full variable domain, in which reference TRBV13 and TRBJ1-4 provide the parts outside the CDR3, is AAGVIQSPRHLIKEKRETATLKCYPIPRHDTVYWYQQGPGQDPQFLISFYEKMQSDKGSIPDRFSAQQFSDYHSELNMSSLELGDSALYFCASSLGTTNEKLFFGSGTQLSVL.

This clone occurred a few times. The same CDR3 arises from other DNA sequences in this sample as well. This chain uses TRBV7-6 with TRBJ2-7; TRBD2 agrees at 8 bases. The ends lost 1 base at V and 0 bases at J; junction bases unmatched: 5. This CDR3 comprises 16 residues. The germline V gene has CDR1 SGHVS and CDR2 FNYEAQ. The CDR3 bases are TGTGCCAGCAGCTTAGGGCTAGCGGGCTCCTCCTACGAGCAGTACTTC. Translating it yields CASSLGLAGSSYEQYF.